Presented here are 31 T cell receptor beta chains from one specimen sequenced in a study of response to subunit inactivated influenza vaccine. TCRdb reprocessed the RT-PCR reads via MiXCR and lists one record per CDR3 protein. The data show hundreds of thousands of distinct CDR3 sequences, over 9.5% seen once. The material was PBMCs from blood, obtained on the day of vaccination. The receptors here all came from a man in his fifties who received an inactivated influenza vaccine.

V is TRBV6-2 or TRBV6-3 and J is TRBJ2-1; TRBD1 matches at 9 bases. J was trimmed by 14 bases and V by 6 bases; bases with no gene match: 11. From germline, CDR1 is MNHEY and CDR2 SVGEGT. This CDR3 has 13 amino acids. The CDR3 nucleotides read TGTGCCAGCAGGGAGTCTCCGGGACAGGGAGAGTTCTTC. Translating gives CASRESPGQGEFF.

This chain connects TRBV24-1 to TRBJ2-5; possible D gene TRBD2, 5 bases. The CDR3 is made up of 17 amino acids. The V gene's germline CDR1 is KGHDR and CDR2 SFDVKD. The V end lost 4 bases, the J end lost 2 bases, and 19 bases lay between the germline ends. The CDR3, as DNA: TGTGCCACCAGTGACCGTTACGGGTCTAGCCGGCAAGAGACCCAGTACTTC. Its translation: CATSDRYGSSRQETQYF.

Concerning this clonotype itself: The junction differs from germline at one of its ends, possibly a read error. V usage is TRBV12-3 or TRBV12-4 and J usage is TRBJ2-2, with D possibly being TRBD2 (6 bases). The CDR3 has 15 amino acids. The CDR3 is CASTLGWEKGGELLF. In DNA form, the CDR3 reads TGTGCCAGCACCCTGGGCTGGGAGAAGGGCGGGGAGCTGCTTTTT.

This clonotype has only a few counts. The DNA of the CDR3 is TGTGCCAGCAGGAGGACATTACAGCAGTACTTC. It encodes CASRRTLQQYF. This chain links TRBV2 with TRBJ2-7, with a possible D match to TRBD1 (5 bases). Trimming stripped 6 bases from V and 8 bases from J, with 11 bases between. Germline V CDR1 and CDR2: SNHLY, FYNNEI. The CDR3 extends over 11 amino acids.

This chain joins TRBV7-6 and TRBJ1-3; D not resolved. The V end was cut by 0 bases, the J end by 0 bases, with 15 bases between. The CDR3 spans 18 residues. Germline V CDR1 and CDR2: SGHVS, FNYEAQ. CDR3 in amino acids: CASSLARGSPTSGNTIYF. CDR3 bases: TGTGCCAGCAGCTTAGCGCGCGGCAGTCCTACCTCTGGAAACACCATATATTTT.

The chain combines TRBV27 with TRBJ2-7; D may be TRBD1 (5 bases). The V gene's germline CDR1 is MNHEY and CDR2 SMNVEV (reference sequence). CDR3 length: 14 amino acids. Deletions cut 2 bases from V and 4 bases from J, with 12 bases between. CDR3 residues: CASSLNGQGYEQYF. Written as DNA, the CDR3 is TGTGCCAGCAGTTTAAATGGACAAGGATACGAGCAGTACTTC.

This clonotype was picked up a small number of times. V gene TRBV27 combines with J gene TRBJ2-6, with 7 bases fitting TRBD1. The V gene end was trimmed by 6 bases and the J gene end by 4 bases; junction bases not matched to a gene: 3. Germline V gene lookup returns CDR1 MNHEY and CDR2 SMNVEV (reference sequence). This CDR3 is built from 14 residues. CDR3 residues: CASRTGFGANVLTF. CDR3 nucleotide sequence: TGTGCCAGCAGGACAGGGTTCGGGGCCAACGTCCTGACTTTC.

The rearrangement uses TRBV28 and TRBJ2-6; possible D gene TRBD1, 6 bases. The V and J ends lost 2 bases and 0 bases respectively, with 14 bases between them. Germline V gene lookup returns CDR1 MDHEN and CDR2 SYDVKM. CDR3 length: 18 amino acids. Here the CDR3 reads CASSLGPTGSSGANVLTF. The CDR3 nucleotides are TGTGCCAGCAGTTTAGGACCGACAGGAAGCTCTGGGGCCAACGTCCTGACTTTC.

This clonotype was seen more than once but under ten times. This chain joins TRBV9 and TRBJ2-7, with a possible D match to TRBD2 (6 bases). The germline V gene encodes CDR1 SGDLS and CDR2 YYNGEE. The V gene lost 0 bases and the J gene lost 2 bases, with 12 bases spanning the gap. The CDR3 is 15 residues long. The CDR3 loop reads CASSVAASATYEQYF. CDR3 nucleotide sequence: TGTGCCAGCAGCGTAGCGGCTAGCGCGACCTACGAGCAGTACTTC. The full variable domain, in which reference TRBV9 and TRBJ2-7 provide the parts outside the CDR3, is DSGVTQTPKHLITATGQRVTLRCSPRSGDLSVYWYQQSLDQGLQFLIQYYNGEERAKGNILERFSAQQFPDLHSELNLSSLELGDSALYFCASSVAASATYEQYFGPGTRLTVT.

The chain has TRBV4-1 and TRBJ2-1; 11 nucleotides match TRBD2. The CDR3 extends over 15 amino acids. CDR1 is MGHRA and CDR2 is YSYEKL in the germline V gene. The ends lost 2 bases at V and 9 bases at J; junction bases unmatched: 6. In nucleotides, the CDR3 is TGCGCCAGCAGCCAACTTAGCGGGGGGGCCCTTGAGCAGTTCTTC. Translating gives CASSQLSGGALEQFF.

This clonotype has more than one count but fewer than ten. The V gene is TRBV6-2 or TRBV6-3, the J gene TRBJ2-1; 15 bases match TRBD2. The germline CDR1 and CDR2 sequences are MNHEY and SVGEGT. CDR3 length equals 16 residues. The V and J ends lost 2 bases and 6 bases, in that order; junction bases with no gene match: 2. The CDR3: CASSYTGLAGGNEQFF. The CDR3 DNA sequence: TGTGCCAGCAGTTACACGGGACTAGCGGGAGGCAATGAGCAGTTCTTC.

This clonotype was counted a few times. CDR3 nucleotide sequence: TGTGCCAGCAGTCCCCGACAGGGGGCGCGAGGGGCCAACGTCCTGACTTTC. Amino acids: CASSPRQGARGANVLTF. V gene TRBV12-3 or TRBV12-4 combines with J gene TRBJ2-6, with 10 positions matching TRBD1. The CDR3 runs 17 residues. With V trimmed by 5 bases and J by 4 bases, 8 bases remained unmatched.

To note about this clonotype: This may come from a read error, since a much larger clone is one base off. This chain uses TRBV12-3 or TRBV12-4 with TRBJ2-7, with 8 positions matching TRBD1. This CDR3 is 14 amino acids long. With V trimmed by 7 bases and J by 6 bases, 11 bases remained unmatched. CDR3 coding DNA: TGTGCCAGCAATCCGGGACAGGAAATGACCGAGCAGTACTTC. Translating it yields CASNPGQEMTEQYF.

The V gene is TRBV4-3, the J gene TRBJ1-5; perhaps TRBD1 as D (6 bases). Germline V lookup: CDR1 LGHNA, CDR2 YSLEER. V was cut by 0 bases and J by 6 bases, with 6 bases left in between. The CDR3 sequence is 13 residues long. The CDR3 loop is CASSQEGGQPQHF. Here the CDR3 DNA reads TGCGCCAGCAGCCAAGAAGGGGGTCAGCCCCAGCATTTT.

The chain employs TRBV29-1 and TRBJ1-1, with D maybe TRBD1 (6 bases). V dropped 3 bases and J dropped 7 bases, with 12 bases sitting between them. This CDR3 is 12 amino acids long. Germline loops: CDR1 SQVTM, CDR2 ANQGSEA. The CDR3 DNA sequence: TGCAGCGTTGAGACTGGGGGCTTTGAAGCTTTCTTT. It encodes CSVETGGFEAFF.

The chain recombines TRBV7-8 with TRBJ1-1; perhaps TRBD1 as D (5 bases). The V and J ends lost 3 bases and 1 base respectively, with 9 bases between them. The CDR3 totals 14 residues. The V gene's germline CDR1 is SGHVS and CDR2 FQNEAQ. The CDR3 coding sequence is TGTGCCAGCAGCTTCAGGGAAGCGAACACTGAAGCTTTCTTT. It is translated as CASSFREANTEAFF.

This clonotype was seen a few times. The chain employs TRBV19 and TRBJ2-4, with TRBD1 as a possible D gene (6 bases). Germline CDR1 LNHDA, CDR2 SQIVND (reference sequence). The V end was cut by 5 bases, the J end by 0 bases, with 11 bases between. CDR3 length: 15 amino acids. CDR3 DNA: TGTGCCAGTAGTCCTCAGGGGCTAGCCAAAAACATTCAGTACTTC. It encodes CASSPQGLAKNIQYF.

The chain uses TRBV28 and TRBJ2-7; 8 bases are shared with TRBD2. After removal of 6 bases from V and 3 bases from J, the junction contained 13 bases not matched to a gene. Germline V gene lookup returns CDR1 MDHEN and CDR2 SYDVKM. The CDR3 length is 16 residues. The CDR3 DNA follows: TGTGCCAGCAGGATCCACACTAGCGGATTCCGCTACGAGCAGTACTTC. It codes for CASRIHTSGFRYEQYF.

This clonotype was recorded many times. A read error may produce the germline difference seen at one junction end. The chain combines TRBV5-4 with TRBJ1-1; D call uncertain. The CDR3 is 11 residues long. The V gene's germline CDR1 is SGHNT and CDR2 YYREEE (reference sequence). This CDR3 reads CASRLGAEAFF. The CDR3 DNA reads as TGTGCCAGCAGGTTGGGTGCTGAAGCTTTCTTT.

For the CDR3, the DNA is TGCGCCAGCAGCCAAGATAGGGGGAACTACAATGAGCAGTTCTTC. Protein product: CASSQDRGNYNEQFF. The chain combines TRBV4-3 with TRBJ2-1, with a tentative D call TRBD1 (6 bases). Germline-derived CDR1 and CDR2 are LGHNA and YSLEER. V dropped 0 bases and J dropped 3 bases, with 9 bases sitting between them. CDR3 length: 15 residues.

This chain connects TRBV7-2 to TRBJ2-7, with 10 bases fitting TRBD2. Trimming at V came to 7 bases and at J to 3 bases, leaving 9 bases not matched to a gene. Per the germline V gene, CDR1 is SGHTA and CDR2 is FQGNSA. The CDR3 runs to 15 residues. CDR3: CASKRIAGGFYEQYF. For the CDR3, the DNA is TGTGCCAGCAAGAGGATAGCGGGAGGTTTCTACGAGCAGTACTTC.

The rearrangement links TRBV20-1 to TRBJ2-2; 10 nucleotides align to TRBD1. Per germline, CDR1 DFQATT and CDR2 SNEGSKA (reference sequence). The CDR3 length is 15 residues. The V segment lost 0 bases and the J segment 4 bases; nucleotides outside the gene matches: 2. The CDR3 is CSARDWDRGTGELFF. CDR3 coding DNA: TGCAGTGCTAGAGATTGGGACAGGGGCACCGGGGAGCTGTTTTTT.

The CDR3, as DNA: TGCGCCAGCAGGAGGTTCCCAGAGTCCTACAATGAGCAGTTCTTC. It encodes CASRRFPESYNEQFF. This chain joins TRBV4-1 and TRBJ2-1; no definite D call. This CDR3 has 15 amino acids. In germline, CDR1 is MGHRA, CDR2 YSYEKL. With 6 bases removed from V and 1 base from J, the gap between germline ends came to 13 bases.

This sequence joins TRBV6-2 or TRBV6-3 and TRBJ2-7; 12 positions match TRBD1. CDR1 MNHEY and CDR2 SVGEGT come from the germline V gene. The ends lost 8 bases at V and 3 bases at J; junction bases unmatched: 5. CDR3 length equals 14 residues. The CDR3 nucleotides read TGTGCCAGCGGGGGGACAGGGGGCATCTACGAGCAGTACTTC. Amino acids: CASGGTGGIYEQYF.

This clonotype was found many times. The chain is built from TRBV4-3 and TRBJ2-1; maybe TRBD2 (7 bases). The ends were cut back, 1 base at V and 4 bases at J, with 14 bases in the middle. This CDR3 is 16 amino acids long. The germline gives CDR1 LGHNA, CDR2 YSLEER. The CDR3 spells CASSQATGGLYNEQFF. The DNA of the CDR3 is TGCGCCAGCAGCCAAGCCACGGGGGGCCTGTACAATGAGCAGTTCTTC.

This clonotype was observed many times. CDR3: CASSRFSNQPQHF. The CDR3 region has the DNA TGTGCCAGCAGCAGGTTTAGCAATCAGCCCCAGCATTTT. V is TRBV25-1 and J is TRBJ1-5; D ambiguous. Germline CDR1 MGHDK, CDR2 SYGVNS. The CDR3 runs 13 residues. The ends were cut back, 6 bases at V and 0 bases at J, with 6 bases in the middle.

In DNA form, the CDR3 reads TGCAGCGTTGATGTGGGGGGGCGGACAGATACGCAGTATTTT. Protein product: CSVDVGGRTDTQYF. This chain joins TRBV29-1 and TRBJ2-3; tentative D call: TRBD2 (7 bases). Germline V lookup: CDR1 SQVTM, CDR2 ANQGSEA. This CDR3 region has 14 residues. Trimming left V 3 bases short and J 3 bases short, with 13 bases between.

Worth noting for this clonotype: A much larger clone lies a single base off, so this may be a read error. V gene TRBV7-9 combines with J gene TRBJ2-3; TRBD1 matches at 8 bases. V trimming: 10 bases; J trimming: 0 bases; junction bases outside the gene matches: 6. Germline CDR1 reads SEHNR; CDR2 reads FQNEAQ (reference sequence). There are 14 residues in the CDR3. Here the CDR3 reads CAIWGTGSTDTQYF. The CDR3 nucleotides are TGTGCCATCTGGGGGACAGGAAGCACAGATACGCAGTATTTT.

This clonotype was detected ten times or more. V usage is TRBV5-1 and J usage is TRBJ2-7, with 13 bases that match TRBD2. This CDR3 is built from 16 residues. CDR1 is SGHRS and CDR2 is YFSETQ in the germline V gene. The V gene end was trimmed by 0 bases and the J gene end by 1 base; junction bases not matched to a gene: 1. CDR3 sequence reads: CASSLGTSGGSYEQYF. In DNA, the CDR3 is TGCGCCAGCAGCTTGGGGACTAGCGGGGGATCCTACGAGCAGTACTTC.

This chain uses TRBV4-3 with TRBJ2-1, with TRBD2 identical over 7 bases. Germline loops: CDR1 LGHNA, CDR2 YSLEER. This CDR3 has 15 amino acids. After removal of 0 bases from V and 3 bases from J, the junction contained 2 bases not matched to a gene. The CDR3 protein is CASSQDGLDYNEQFF. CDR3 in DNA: TGCGCCAGCAGCCAAGATGGACTAGACTACAATGAGCAGTTCTTC.

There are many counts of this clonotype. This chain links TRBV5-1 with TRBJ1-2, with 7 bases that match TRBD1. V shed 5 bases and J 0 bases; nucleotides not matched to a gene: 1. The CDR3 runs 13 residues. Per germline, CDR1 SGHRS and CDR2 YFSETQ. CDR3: CASRGQPNYGYTF. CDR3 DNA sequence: TGCGCCAGCAGGGGACAGCCTAACTATGGCTACACCTTC.